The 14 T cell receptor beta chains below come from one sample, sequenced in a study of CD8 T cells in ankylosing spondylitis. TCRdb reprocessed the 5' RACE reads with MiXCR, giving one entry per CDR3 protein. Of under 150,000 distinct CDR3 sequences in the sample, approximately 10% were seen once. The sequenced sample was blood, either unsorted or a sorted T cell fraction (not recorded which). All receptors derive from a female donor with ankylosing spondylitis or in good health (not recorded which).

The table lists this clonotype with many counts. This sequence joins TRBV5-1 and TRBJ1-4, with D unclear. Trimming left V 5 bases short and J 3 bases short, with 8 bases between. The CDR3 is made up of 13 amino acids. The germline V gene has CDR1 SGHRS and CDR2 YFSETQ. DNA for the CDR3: TGCGCCAGCAGTGAACGGGCTAATGAAAAACTGTTTTTT. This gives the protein CASSERANEKLFF.

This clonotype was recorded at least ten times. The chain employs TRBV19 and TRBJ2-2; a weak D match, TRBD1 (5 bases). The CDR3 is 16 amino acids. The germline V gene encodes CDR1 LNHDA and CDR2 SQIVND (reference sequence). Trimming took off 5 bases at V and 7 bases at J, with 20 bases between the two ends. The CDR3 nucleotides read TGTGCCAGTAGTCAGGGTAGGGGAACAACAATCGGGGAGCTGTTTTTT. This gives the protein CASSQGRGTTIGELFF.

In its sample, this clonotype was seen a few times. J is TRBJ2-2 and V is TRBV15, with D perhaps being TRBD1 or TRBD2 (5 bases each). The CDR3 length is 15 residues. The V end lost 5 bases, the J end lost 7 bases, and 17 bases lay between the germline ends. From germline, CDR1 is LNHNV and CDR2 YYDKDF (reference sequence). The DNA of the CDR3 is TGTGCCACCAGCTCAAATCTGGGGGTTGGCGGGGAGCTGTTTTTT. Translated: CATSSNLGVGGELFF.

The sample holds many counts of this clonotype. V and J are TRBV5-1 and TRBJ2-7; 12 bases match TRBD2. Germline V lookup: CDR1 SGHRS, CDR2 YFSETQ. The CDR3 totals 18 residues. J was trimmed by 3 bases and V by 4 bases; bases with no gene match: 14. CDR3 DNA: TGCGCCAGCAGCACTCTGACTAGCGGGAGAGGAACGAGCTACGAGCAGTACTTC. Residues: CASSTLTSGRGTSYEQYF.

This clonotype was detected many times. CDR3 sequence (DNA): TGCGCCAGCATGGATAGAGGCCCCTCCCGGCCGCAGTATTTT. This sequence encodes CASMDRGPSRPQYF. The chain links TRBV5-1 to TRBJ2-3, with D uncertain. V shed 6 bases and J shed 10 bases, with 21 bases lying between them. Looked up from germline, CDR1 is SGHRS and CDR2 is YFSETQ. The CDR3 contains 14 residues.

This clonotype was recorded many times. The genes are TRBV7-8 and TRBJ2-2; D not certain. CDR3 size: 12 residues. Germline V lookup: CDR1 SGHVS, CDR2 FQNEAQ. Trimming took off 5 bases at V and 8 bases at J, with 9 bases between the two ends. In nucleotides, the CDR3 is TGTGCCAGCAGCCCCAACGCTGGGGAGCTGTTTTTT. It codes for CASSPNAGELFF.

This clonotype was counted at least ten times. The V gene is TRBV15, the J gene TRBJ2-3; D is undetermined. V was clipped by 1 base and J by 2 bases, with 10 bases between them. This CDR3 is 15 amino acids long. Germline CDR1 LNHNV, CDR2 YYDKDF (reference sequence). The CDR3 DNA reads TGTGCCACCAGCAGAGGAGCGCGCAACACAGATACGCAGTATTTT. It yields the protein CATSRGARNTDTQYF.

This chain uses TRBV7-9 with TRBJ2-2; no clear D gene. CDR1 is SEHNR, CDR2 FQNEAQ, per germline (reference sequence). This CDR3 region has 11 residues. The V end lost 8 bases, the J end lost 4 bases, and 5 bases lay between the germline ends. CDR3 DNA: TGTGCCAGCGACGCCACCGGGGAGCTGTTTTTT. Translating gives CASDATGELFF. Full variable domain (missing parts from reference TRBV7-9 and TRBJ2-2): DTGVSQNPRHKITKRGQNVTFRCDPISEHNRLYWYRQTLGQGPEFLTYFQNEAQLEKSRLLSDRFSAERPKGSFSTLEIQRTEQGDSAMYLCASDATGELFFGEGSRLTVL.

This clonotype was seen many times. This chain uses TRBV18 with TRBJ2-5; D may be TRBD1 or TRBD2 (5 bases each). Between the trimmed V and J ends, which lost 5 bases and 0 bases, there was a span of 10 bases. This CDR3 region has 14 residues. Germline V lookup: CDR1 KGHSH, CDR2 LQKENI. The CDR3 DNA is TGTGCCAGCTCAATAGGGGAGTACCAAGAGACCCAGTACTTC. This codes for CASSIGEYQETQYF. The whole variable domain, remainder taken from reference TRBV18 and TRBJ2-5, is NAGVMQNPRHLVRRRGQEARLRCSPMKGHSHVYWYRQLPEEGLKFMVYLQKENIIDESGMPKERFSAEFPKEGPSILRIQQVVRGDSAAYFCASSIGEYQETQYFGPGTRLLVL.

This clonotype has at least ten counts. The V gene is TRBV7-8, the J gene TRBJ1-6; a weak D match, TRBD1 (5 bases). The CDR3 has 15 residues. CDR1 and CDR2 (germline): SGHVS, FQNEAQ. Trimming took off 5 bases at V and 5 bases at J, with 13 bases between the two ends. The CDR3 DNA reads TGTGCCAGCAGCCGGGCGACAGAGAATAATTCACCCCTCCACTTT. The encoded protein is CASSRATENNSPLHF.

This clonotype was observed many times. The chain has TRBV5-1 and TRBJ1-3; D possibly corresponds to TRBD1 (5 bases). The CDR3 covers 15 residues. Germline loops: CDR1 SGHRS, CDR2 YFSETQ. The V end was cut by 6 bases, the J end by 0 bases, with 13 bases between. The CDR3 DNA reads TGCGCCAGCAATGAGGGGTCTTCCTCTGGAAACACCATATATTTT. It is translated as CASNEGSSSGNTIYF.

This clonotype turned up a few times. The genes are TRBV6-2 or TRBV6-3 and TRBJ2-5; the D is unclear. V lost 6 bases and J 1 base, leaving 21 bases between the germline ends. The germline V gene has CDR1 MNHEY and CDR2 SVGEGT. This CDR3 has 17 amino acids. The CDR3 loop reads CASSPTLSDTFQETQYF. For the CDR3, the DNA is TGTGCCAGCAGCCCGACCCTCAGTGATACCTTCCAAGAGACCCAGTACTTC.

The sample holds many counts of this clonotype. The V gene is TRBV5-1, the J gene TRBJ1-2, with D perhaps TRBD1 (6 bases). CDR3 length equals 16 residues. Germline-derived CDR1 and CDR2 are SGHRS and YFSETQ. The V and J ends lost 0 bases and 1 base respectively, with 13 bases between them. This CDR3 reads CASSLEAPRGNYGYTF. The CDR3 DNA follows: TGCGCCAGCAGCTTGGAGGCACCCAGGGGTAACTATGGCTACACCTTC.

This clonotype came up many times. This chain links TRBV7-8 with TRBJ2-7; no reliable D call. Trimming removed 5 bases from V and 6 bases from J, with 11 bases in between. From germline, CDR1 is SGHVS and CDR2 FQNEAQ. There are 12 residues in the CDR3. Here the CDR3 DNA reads TGTGCCAGCAGCAGTAGCCAAGGCGAGCAGTACTTC. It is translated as CASSSSQGEQYF.